This T cell receptor (beta chain) is drawn from a study of cytomegalovirus exposure and HLA in healthy donors. To note about this clone: Its specificity is unknown.

This CDR3 is 14 amino acids long. Trimming left V 3 bases short and J 4 bases short, with 12 bases between. Germline CDR1 SGHTA, CDR2 FQGTGA. The study's findings and limits: Roughly uniform depth of sequencing across donors was assumed in presence/absence analyses. A later analysis found that most CMV-associated TCR beta chains appeared HLA-restricted.

The PCR ran on 60 Vbeta and 13 Jbeta primers. TCRdb keeps only in-frame clones here, not all; method: immunoSEQ multiplex PCR. The sample lists under 200,000 clones, about 83% seen once, with around 0.93% in the top ten. This clonotype was sampled from a woman aged 25 to 45 in good health and CMV-seronegative. The chain has TRBV7-3 and TRBJ1-1; the D gene is possibly TRBD1 (5 bases). The sequenced sample consisted of PBMCs. The CDR3 bases are TGTGCCAGCAGCTTCGGGCCTAGGGGCACTGAAGCTTTCTTT. Protein product: CASSFGPRGTEAFF.